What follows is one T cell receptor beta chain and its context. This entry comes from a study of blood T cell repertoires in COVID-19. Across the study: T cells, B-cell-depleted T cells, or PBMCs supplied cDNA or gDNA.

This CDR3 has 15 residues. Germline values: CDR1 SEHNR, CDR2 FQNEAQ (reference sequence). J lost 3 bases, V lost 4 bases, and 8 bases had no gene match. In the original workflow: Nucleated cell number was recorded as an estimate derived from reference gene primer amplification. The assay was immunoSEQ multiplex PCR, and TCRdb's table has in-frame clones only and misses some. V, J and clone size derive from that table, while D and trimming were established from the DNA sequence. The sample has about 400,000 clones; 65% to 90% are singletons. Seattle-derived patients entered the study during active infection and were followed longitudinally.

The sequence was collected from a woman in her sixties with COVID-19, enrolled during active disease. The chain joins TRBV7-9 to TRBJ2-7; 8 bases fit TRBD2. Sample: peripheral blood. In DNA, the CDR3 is TGTGCCAGCAGCTCAAATAGCGGGGCAGACTACGAGCAGTACTTC. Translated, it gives CASSSNSGADYEQYF.